The next 22 T cell receptor beta chains were all read from a single sample in a study of shared clonotypes between healthy human individuals. Profiled with immunoSEQ multiplex PCR; TCRdb holds only in-frame clones, not every one. Among over a million clones, 78% were seen once, and the ten largest hold roughly 0.57%. Sequenced input: memory CD4+ T cells from PBMCs. Subset denoted: CD45RA-negative fraction. These receptors were taken from a man between 18 and 35 years old in good health. Some clones in this sample may be carry-over from other donors' samples.

The rearrangement links TRBV6-5 to TRBJ1-3; D gene uncertain. Per the germline V gene, CDR1 is MNHEY and CDR2 is SVGAGI. This CDR3 has 14 residues. The V end lost 6 bases, the J end lost 0 bases, and 9 bases lay between the germline ends. The CDR3 sequence: CASRRVYSGNTIYF. The DNA for the CDR3 is TGTGCCAGCAGGCGTGTTTACTCTGGAAACACCATATATTTT.

CDR3 loop: CASSSGQGDRNTIYF. The CDR3, as DNA: TGTGCCAGCAGTTCCGGACAGGGGGACCGAAACACCATATATTTT. The chain uses TRBV28 and TRBJ1-3, with 10 bases that match TRBD1. Unmatched junction bases numbered 5, after V lost 4 bases and J lost 5 bases. The CDR3 extends over 15 amino acids. Germline values: CDR1 MDHEN, CDR2 SYDVKM.

The chain links TRBV10-3 to TRBJ2-1, with TRBD2 matching over 15 bases. The germline V gene encodes CDR1 ENHRY and CDR2 SYGVKD. The CDR3 is made up of 15 amino acids. V lost 6 bases and J lost 7; bases outside the gene matches: 4. CDR3 DNA sequence: TGTGCCATCAGGGGACTAGCGGGAGGCGGGAATGAGCAGTTCTTC. Translated, it gives CAIRGLAGGGNEQFF.

This clone appeared a single time. The V and J genes are TRBV27 and TRBJ1-5; D gene unclear. Germline V gene sequence: CDR1 MNHEY, CDR2 SMNVEV (reference sequence). Trimming shortened V by 7 bases and J by 0 bases, and 10 bases separated the two germline ends. The CDR3 is made up of 14 amino acids. For the CDR3, the DNA is TGTGCCAGCAAGAACCTAGATAGCAATCAGCCCCAGCATTTT. This gives the protein CASKNLDSNQPQHF.

This chain joins TRBV4-2 and TRBJ2-1, with 8 bases aligning to TRBD2. V lost 2 bases to trimming and J lost 6 bases; unmatched junction nucleotides: 6. This CDR3 has 15 amino acids. CDR1 and CDR2 (germline): LGHNA, YNFKEQ. The CDR3 sequence: CASSQPGLEINEQFF. CDR3 coding DNA: TGTGCCAGCAGCCAACCGGGACTAGAGATCAATGAGCAGTTCTTC.

The chain has TRBV30 and TRBJ2-3; no reliable D call. V lost 1 base, J lost 3 bases, and 8 bases lay in between. The CDR3 totals 13 residues. The germline gives CDR1 GTSNPN, CDR2 SVGIG (reference sequence). The CDR3 region has the DNA TGTGCCTGGAGTGCTTTTAGTACAGATACGCAGTATTTT. Translation: CAWSAFSTDTQYF.

The chain combines TRBV6-1 with TRBJ1-5, with D uncertain. V dropped 10 bases and J dropped 0 bases, with 10 bases sitting between them. The CDR3 extends over 13 amino acids. CDR1 is MNHNS and CDR2 is SASEGT in the germline V gene. CDR3 nucleotide sequence: TGTGCCACCAGAACAATTAGCAATCAGCCCCAGCATTTT. Protein sequence: CATRTISNQPQHF.

The chain carries TRBV7-8 and TRBJ1-3, with TRBD1 as a possible D gene (6 bases). V gave up 4 bases and J gave up 4 bases, with 14 bases separating them. The CDR3 extends over 15 amino acids. Germline CDR1 SGHVS, CDR2 FQNEAQ. CDR3 DNA: TGTGCCAGCAGCTCGTACAGGGATCTCGGAAACACCATATATTTT. This encodes CASSSYRDLGNTIYF.

This clone has a count of ten or more. The rearrangement joins TRBV5-1 to TRBJ2-7, with D perhaps TRBD2 (6 bases). CDR1 is SGHRS, CDR2 YFSETQ, per germline. V lost 5 bases to trimming and J lost 6 bases, with 21 bases between them. This CDR3 is 15 amino acids long. This CDR3 reads CASRRTGGTLSEQYF. The CDR3 bases are TGCGCCAGCAGACGGACTGGCGGGACCCTTAGCGAGCAGTACTTC.

The gene calls are TRBV6-6 and TRBJ2-1; D call uncertain. The length of the CDR3 is 12 residues. Trimming stripped 5 bases from V and 6 bases from J, with 8 bases between. Germline lookup yields CDR1 MNHNY and CDR2 SVGAGI (reference sequence). The CDR3 DNA sequence: TGTGCCAGCAGTAATAGACCCAATGAGCAGTTCTTC. Translating gives CASSNRPNEQFF.

This clone was counted between two and nine times. V is TRBV28 and J is TRBJ2-2; 8 nucleotides line up with TRBD1. This CDR3 region has 19 residues. Germline trimming cut 5 bases from V and 0 bases from J; bases unmatched to any gene: 14. Germline V lookup: CDR1 MDHEN, CDR2 SYDVKM. CDR3 loop: CASSTLLQWGQANTGELFF. As DNA, the CDR3 is TGTGCCAGCAGTACACTCCTTCAATGGGGACAGGCGAACACCGGGGAGCTGTTTTTT.

As concerns this clone: Given a far larger clone just one base away, this is likely a sequencing read error. This same CDR3 is encoded by further DNA sequences in the sample. The chain has TRBV30 and TRBJ2-5; D gene uncertain. V shed 4 bases and J shed 5 bases, with 8 bases lying between them. The CDR3 contains 11 residues. CDR1 GTSNPN and CDR2 SVGIG come from the germline V gene (reference sequence). This CDR3 reads CAWTGQETQYF. The CDR3 region has the DNA TGTGCCTGGACAGGTCAGGAGACCCAGTACTTC.

V is TRBV7-3 and J is TRBJ2-7; possibly TRBD1 for D (6 bases). The V gene lost 4 bases and the J gene lost 5 bases, with 15 bases spanning the gap. CDR3 length equals 14 residues. The germline V gene has CDR1 SGHTA and CDR2 FQGTGA. Written as DNA, the CDR3 is TGTGCCAGCAGCTCACAGGGATCGTCGGACGAGCAGTACTTC. This codes for CASSSQGSSDEQYF.

The chain employs TRBV15 and TRBJ2-3; 7 nucleotides agree with TRBD2. The V and J ends lost 1 base and 5 bases, in that order; junction bases with no gene match: 15. Germline CDR1 is LNHNV and CDR2 is YYDKDF (reference sequence). The CDR3 sequence is 18 residues long. The CDR3 protein is CATSRVPGGSPKGDTQYF. The CDR3 DNA reads as TGTGCCACCAGCAGAGTCCCGGGAGGCTCTCCCAAAGGAGATACGCAGTATTTT.

The rearrangement uses TRBV6-6 and TRBJ2-5; 7 bases line up with TRBD1. The germline CDR1 and CDR2 sequences are MNHNY and SVGAGI (reference sequence). The CDR3 spans 13 residues. V lost 2 bases and J lost 5; bases outside the gene matches: 2. The CDR3 DNA reads as TGTGCCAGCAGTTACGGACAGGAGGAGACCCAGTACTTC. Residues: CASSYGQEETQYF.

This clone was picked up one time. The chain couples TRBV15 to TRBJ1-4; no reliable D call. Germline lookup yields CDR1 LNHNV and CDR2 YYDKDF (reference sequence). This CDR3 is 20 amino acids long. The ends were cut back, 0 bases at V and 3 bases at J, with 23 bases in the middle. The CDR3 DNA sequence: TGTGCCACCAGCAGAGATCCTCTGAATAGTCAGTCTCCTTCTAATGAAAAACTGTTTTTT. Translated: CATSRDPLNSQSPSNEKLFF.

The chain uses TRBV19 and TRBJ1-1; D is undetermined. CDR1 is LNHDA and CDR2 is SQIVND in the germline V gene (reference sequence). V shed 6 bases and J shed 4 bases, with 18 bases lying between them. CDR3 length equals 15 residues. As DNA, the CDR3 is TGTGCCAGTAGCCACCTCAGGTCTCGCGGCACTGAAGCTTTCTTT. Protein product: CASSHLRSRGTEAFF. Full variable domain (outside the CDR3, taken from reference TRBV19 and TRBJ1-1): DGGITQSPKYLFRKEGQNVTLSCEQNLNHDAMYWYRQDPGQGLRLIYYSQIVNDFQKGDIAEGYSVSREKKESFPLTVTSAQKNPTAFYLCASSHLRSRGTEAFFGQGTRLTVV.

V gene TRBV29-1 combines with J gene TRBJ2-3; TRBD2 aligns across 9 bases. From germline, CDR1 is SQVTM and CDR2 ANQGSEA. V was clipped by 2 bases and J by 2 bases; unmatched bases: 5. The CDR3 is 15 amino acids. CDR3: CSVEKLAGITDTQYF. The CDR3 bases are TGCAGCGTTGAAAAGCTAGCGGGGATCACAGATACGCAGTATTTT.

The rearrangement joins TRBV5-1 to TRBJ2-4; either TRBD1 or TRBD2 may fit D (5 bases each). The CDR3 runs to 15 residues. Germline CDR1 SGHRS, CDR2 YFSETQ. V was trimmed by 5 bases and J by 7 bases, leaving 19 bases between them. As DNA, the CDR3 is TGCGCCAGCAGGCTGGCCGGGGCGGGTGCGAACATTCAGTACTTC. Protein: CASRLAGAGANIQYF.

The rearrangement uses TRBV6-1 and TRBJ2-1; no reliable D call. The V gene lost 1 base and the J gene lost 12 bases, with 13 bases spanning the gap. Germline lookup yields CDR1 MNHNS and CDR2 SASEGT. This CDR3 has 13 amino acids. The CDR3, as DNA: TGTGCCAGCAGTGAAGATAGAGCGATGGGGCAGTTCTTC. Its translation is CASSEDRAMGQFF.

This clone was seen once. V and J are TRBV2 and TRBJ1-2; 10 bases are shared with TRBD1. Trimming removed 6 bases from V and 4 bases from J; junction bases left unmatched: 5. Per germline, CDR1 SNHLY and CDR2 FYNNEI. The CDR3 is made up of 14 amino acids. The CDR3, as DNA: TGTGCCAGCAGCCGGGACAGGGGATTCTATGGCTACACCTTC. Translated: CASSRDRGFYGYTF. Drawing the rest from reference TRBV2 and TRBJ1-2, the complete variable domain is EPEVTQTPSHQVTQMGQEVILRCVPISNHLYFYWYRQILGQKVEFLVSFYNNEISEKSEIFDDQFSVERPDGSNFTLKIRSTKLEDSAMYFCASSRDRGFYGYTFGSGTRLTVV.

The chain has TRBV5-1 and TRBJ2-7; 7 nucleotides align to TRBD2. V lost 7 bases and J lost 0; bases outside the gene matches: 7. CDR3 length: 14 residues. CDR1 is SGHRS and CDR2 is YFSETQ in the germline V gene. The CDR3 DNA is TGCGCCAGCGGACAACTAGCGAACTCCTACGAGCAGTACTTC. Protein product: CASGQLANSYEQYF.